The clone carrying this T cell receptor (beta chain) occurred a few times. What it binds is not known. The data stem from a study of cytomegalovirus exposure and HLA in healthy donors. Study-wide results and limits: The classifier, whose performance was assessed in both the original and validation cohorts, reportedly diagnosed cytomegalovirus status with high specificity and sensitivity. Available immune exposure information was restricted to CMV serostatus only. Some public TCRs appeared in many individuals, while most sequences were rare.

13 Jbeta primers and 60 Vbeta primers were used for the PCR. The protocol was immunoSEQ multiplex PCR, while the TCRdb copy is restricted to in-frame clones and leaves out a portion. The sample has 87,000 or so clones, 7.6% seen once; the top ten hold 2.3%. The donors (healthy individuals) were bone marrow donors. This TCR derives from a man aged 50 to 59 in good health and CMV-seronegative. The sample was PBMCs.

CDR3 loop: CASSILRGGLAGATDTQYF. The CDR3 region has the DNA TGTGCCAGTAGTATTCTTCGTGGCGGACTAGCGGGAGCGACAGATACGCAGTATTTT. V usage is TRBV19 and J usage is TRBJ2-3; TRBD2 aligns across 13 bases. Trimming at V came to 3 bases and at J to 3 bases, leaving 12 bases not matched to a gene. The CDR3 length is 19 residues. The germline gives CDR1 LNHDA, CDR2 SQIVND (reference sequence).